The sequence of this T cell receptor (beta chain) was determined in a study of blood T cell repertoires in COVID-19. Study details: There were acute and convalescent COVID-19 samples, and they came from the United States, Italy and Spain. Sample material is recorded as cDNA or gDNA derived from T cells, B-cell-depleted T cells, or PBMCs.

Produced via immunoSEQ multiplex PCR; TCRdb's table is partial and in-frame only. This table has around 60,000 clones, roughly nine tenths appearing once. Trimming left V 3 bases short and J 5 bases short, with 22 bases between. The CDR3 has 16 amino acids. The germline gives CDR1 DFQATT, CDR2 SNEGSKA (reference sequence). The rearrangement links TRBV20-1 to TRBJ1-2, with D possibly matching TRBD1 (6 bases). Sequencing input: peripheral blood. The clonotype was recovered from a woman between 55 and 75 years old with COVID-19, enrolled during active disease. In DNA, the CDR3 is TGCAGTGCTAGTGTGACCCAGAGAATCAGGGGTTATGGCTACACCTTC. Amino acid sequence: CSASVTQRIRGYGYTF.